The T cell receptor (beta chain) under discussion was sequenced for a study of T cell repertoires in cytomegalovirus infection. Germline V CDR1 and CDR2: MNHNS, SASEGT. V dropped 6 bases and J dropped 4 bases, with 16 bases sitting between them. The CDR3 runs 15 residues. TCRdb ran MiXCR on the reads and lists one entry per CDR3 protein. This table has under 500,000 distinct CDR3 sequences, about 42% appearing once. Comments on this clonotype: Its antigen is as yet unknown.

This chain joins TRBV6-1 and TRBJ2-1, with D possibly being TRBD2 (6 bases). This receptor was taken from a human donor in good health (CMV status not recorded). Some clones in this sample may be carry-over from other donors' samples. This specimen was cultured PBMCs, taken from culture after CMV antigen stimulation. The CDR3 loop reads CASRPGRDRYNEQFF. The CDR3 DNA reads TGTGCCAGCAGGCCGGGGCGGGATCGTTACAATGAGCAGTTCTTC.